These T cell receptor beta chains were read from a single sample in a study of OX40 agonist ivuxolimab in advanced cancers. The protocol was immunoSEQ multiplex PCR, while the TCRdb copy is restricted to in-frame clones and leaves out a portion. The sample includes some 100,000 clones, approximately 81% of them seen just once. The source was CD4+ or CD8+ T cells sorted from blood, collected in a trial of the OX40 agonist ivuxolimab. Receptors originate from an adult with an advanced solid tumor such as melanoma, head and neck, liver or kidney cancer. CDR3s include the opening cysteine and the closing phenylalanine or tryptophan. Each record gives: D gene, clone size, V gene, J gene, CDR3 DNA, CDR3 protein. A D gene is named only where the DNA matches it firmly. Only part of the rows carry a size: once, few, many, or a class if the clone is expanded.

d_call: TRBD1
clone_size: few
v_call: TRBV7-9
j_call: TRBJ1-6
cdr3_nt: TGTGCCAGCAGCTTAGACAGGGGGATTAATTCACCCCTCCACTTT
cdr3_aa: CASSLDRGINSPLHF

d_call: -
clone_size: -
v_call: TRBV7-3
j_call: TRBJ2-2
cdr3_nt: TGTGCCAGCAGCTTAAGGGGAGGGAACACCGGGGAGCTGTTTTTT
cdr3_aa: CASSLRGGNTGELFF

d_call: -
clone_size: -
v_call: TRBV7-9
j_call: TRBJ2-2
cdr3_nt: TGTGCCAGCAGCTTGAGGGACATCGGGGAGCTGTTTTTT
cdr3_aa: CASSLRDIGELFF

d_call: -
clone_size: -
v_call: TRBV19
j_call: TRBJ1-1
cdr3_nt: TGTGCCAGTACTAAGAGACAGCCGAACACTGAAGCTTTCTTT
cdr3_aa: CASTKRQPNTEAFF

d_call: -
clone_size: -
v_call: TRBV5-4
j_call: TRBJ1-3
cdr3_nt: TGTGCCAGCAGCCCGGGGGGACTGGCGGAGGGCACCATATATTTT
cdr3_aa: CASSPGGLAEGTIYF

d_call: TRBD2
clone_size: -
v_call: TRBV7-2
j_call: TRBJ2-3
cdr3_nt: TGTGCCAGCAGCTCCTATGGCGGGGGGAGCACAGATACGCAGTATTTT
cdr3_aa: CASSSYGGGSTDTQYF

d_call: TRBD1
clone_size: -
v_call: TRBV5-6
j_call: TRBJ1-3
cdr3_nt: TGTGCCAGCAGCTCACTTGACAGGGTTATCGGAAACACCATATATTTT
cdr3_aa: CASSSLDRVIGNTIYF

d_call: TRBD1
clone_size: -
v_call: TRBV7-9
j_call: TRBJ2-5
cdr3_nt: TGTGCCAGCGAAGAGGGGGCATATGAGGAGACCCAGTACTTC
cdr3_aa: CASEEGAYEETQYF

d_call: -
clone_size: -
v_call: TRBV27
j_call: TRBJ2-3
cdr3_nt: TGTGCCAGCAGCCGGAGTACATTCTCTAGCACAGATACGCAGTATTTT
cdr3_aa: CASSRSTFSSTDTQYF

d_call: -
clone_size: -
v_call: TRBV5-5
j_call: TRBJ1-6
cdr3_nt: TGTGCCAGCAGCGGGGGGACGGACAATAATTCACCCCTCCACTTT
cdr3_aa: CASSGGTDNNSPLHF

d_call: TRBD2
clone_size: -
v_call: TRBV11-3
j_call: TRBJ2-3
cdr3_nt: TGTGCCAGCAGCTCCCGGACTAGCGGGGTTTTCGATACGCAGTATTTT
cdr3_aa: CASSSRTSGVFDTQYF

d_call: -
clone_size: few
v_call: TRBV2
j_call: TRBJ1-6
cdr3_nt: TGTGCCAGCAGTGTAACGAGAAATTCACCCCTCCACTTT
cdr3_aa: CASSVTRNSPLHF

d_call: TRBD2
clone_size: -
v_call: TRBV27
j_call: TRBJ2-5
cdr3_nt: TGTGCCAGCAGTTTAGGGACTAGCGGGCAAGGGACCCAGTACTTC
cdr3_aa: CASSLGTSGQGTQYF

d_call: -
clone_size: once
v_call: TRBV19
j_call: TRBJ2-7
cdr3_nt: TGTGCCAGTAGTTTGGACAGCTCCTACGAGCAGTACTTC
cdr3_aa: CASSLDSSYEQYF

d_call: TRBD2
clone_size: -
v_call: TRBV7-6
j_call: TRBJ2-1
cdr3_nt: TGTGCCAGCAGCATTGAAGGGACTACCAGCGGTGAGCAGTTCTTC
cdr3_aa: CASSIEGTTSGEQFF

d_call: -
clone_size: -
v_call: TRBV5-1
j_call: TRBJ2-5
cdr3_nt: TGCGCCAGCAGCGAAACGGGGGCCTACCAAGAGACCCAGTACTTC
cdr3_aa: CASSETGAYQETQYF

d_call: -
clone_size: -
v_call: TRBV5-4
j_call: TRBJ2-5
cdr3_nt: TGTGCCAGCAGGACGGGATACCAAGAGACCCAGTACTTC
cdr3_aa: CASRTGYQETQYF

d_call: -
clone_size: -
v_call: TRBV27
j_call: TRBJ1-3
cdr3_nt: TGTGCCAGCAGTTTATCCAATACTGGAAACACCATATATTTT
cdr3_aa: CASSLSNTGNTIYF

d_call: TRBD1
clone_size: -
v_call: TRBV4-1
j_call: TRBJ1-1
cdr3_nt: TGCGCCAGCAGCCAAGCAAAAACCGGGACAGGGAAGGCTGAAGCTTTCTTT
cdr3_aa: CASSQAKTGTGKAEAFF

d_call: TRBD1
clone_size: -
v_call: TRBV5-1
j_call: TRBJ2-5
cdr3_nt: TGCGCCAGCAGCGGGGGACAGGGTACGAAGACCCAGTACTTC
cdr3_aa: CASSGGQGTKTQYF

d_call: -
clone_size: -
v_call: TRBV7-9
j_call: TRBJ1-4
cdr3_nt: TGTGCCAGCAGGTTCTTTACAGCAACTAATGAAAAACTGTTTTTT
cdr3_aa: CASRFFTATNEKLFF

d_call: -
clone_size: -
v_call: TRBV19
j_call: TRBJ1-3
cdr3_nt: TGTGCCAGTAGTCCTGGGACAAACACCATATATTTT
cdr3_aa: CASSPGTNTIYF

d_call: TRBD1
clone_size: -
v_call: TRBV28
j_call: TRBJ2-3
cdr3_nt: TGTGCCAGCAGTCAACTGGGACAGGGGGCAACAGATACGCAGTATTTT
cdr3_aa: CASSQLGQGATDTQYF

d_call: -
clone_size: -
v_call: TRBV6-6
j_call: TRBJ1-1
cdr3_nt: TGTGCCAGCAGACTGAACACTGAAGCTTTCTTT
cdr3_aa: CASRLNTEAFF

d_call: -
clone_size: -
v_call: TRBV5-6
j_call: TRBJ2-5
cdr3_nt: TGTGCCAGCAGCTTGTATCCACGGATAGAAGAGACCCAGTACTTC
cdr3_aa: CASSLYPRIEETQYF

d_call: TRBD1
clone_size: -
v_call: TRBV6-5
j_call: TRBJ2-7
cdr3_nt: TGTGCCAGCAGTTACGGGGACAGCGCCGGGTACGAGCAGTACTTC
cdr3_aa: CASSYGDSAGYEQYF

d_call: -
clone_size: -
v_call: TRBV19
j_call: TRBJ1-4
cdr3_nt: TGTGCCAGTAGTCGGGGGGGCGAACTAAAACTGTTTTTT
cdr3_aa: CASSRGGELKLFF

d_call: -
clone_size: -
v_call: TRBV11-2
j_call: TRBJ2-2
cdr3_nt: TGTGCCAGCAGCTTTAGGGACATAACGAACACCGGGGAGCTGTTTTTT
cdr3_aa: CASSFRDITNTGELFF

d_call: -
clone_size: -
v_call: TRBV28
j_call: TRBJ1-2
cdr3_nt: TGTGCCAGCAGTACCCCCGGGAGAGGCTATGGCTACACCTTC
cdr3_aa: CASSTPGRGYGYTF

d_call: TRBD1
clone_size: once
v_call: TRBV7-2
j_call: TRBJ1-1
cdr3_nt: TGTGCCAGCAGCTCTCAAGGGGGCCCCACTGAAGCTTTCTTT
cdr3_aa: CASSSQGGPTEAFF

d_call: TRBD1
clone_size: -
v_call: TRBV7-2
j_call: TRBJ2-1
cdr3_nt: TGTGCCAGCAGCCCGGACAGGGGGTTTGAGCAGTTCTTC
cdr3_aa: CASSPDRGFEQFF

d_call: TRBD1
clone_size: -
v_call: TRBV7-2
j_call: TRBJ1-2
cdr3_nt: TGTGCCAGCAGCCCTGCCCCCGGCCCCGGGACAGGGAACTATGGCTACACCTTC
cdr3_aa: CASSPAPGPGTGNYGYTF

d_call: -
clone_size: -
v_call: TRBV28
j_call: TRBJ2-1
cdr3_nt: TGTGCCAGCAGTTTAAACGCCATAAGCAACAATGAGCAGTTCTTC
cdr3_aa: CASSLNAISNNEQFF

d_call: TRBD2
clone_size: once
v_call: TRBV27
j_call: TRBJ2-1
cdr3_nt: TGTGCCAGCTCGGGGGGGCCCTACAATGAGCAGTTCTTC
cdr3_aa: CASSGGPYNEQFF

d_call: TRBD1
clone_size: -
v_call: TRBV5-4
j_call: TRBJ2-5
cdr3_nt: TGTGCCAGCAGCCCCTCGAGGGGGCGCACGGAAGAGACCCAGTACTTC
cdr3_aa: CASSPSRGRTEETQYF

d_call: -
clone_size: -
v_call: TRBV4-1
j_call: TRBJ2-3
cdr3_nt: TGCGCCAGCAGTGTAGGGGGGGGCGCAGATACGCAGTATTTT
cdr3_aa: CASSVGGGADTQYF

d_call: TRBD1
clone_size: -
v_call: TRBV18
j_call: TRBJ2-2
cdr3_nt: TGTGCCAGCTCACTGTACCGGGACAGGAACACCGGGGAGCTGTTTTTT
cdr3_aa: CASSLYRDRNTGELFF

d_call: -
clone_size: -
v_call: TRBV15
j_call: TRBJ2-5
cdr3_nt: TGTGCCACCAGCAGAGATTGGAACCAAGAGACCCAGTACTTC
cdr3_aa: CATSRDWNQETQYF

d_call: TRBD1
clone_size: -
v_call: TRBV28
j_call: TRBJ1-6
cdr3_nt: TGTGCCAGCAGTCCGGACAGGGAGGATTCACCCCTCCACTTT
cdr3_aa: CASSPDREDSPLHF

d_call: TRBD1
clone_size: -
v_call: TRBV6-6
j_call: TRBJ1-1
cdr3_nt: TGTGCCAGCAGTTACTCGGGACAGGGTAAAACTGAAGCTTTCTTT
cdr3_aa: CASSYSGQGKTEAFF

d_call: TRBD1
clone_size: -
v_call: TRBV30
j_call: TRBJ2-5
cdr3_nt: TGTGCCTGGGGACAGGGAGAGACCCAGTACTTC
cdr3_aa: CAWGQGETQYF

d_call: TRBD1
clone_size: -
v_call: TRBV18
j_call: TRBJ1-3
cdr3_nt: TGTGCCAGCTCACTCCCGACAGGGGTCTCTGGAAACACCATATATTTT
cdr3_aa: CASSLPTGVSGNTIYF

d_call: -
clone_size: -
v_call: TRBV4-1
j_call: TRBJ1-2
cdr3_nt: TGCGCCAGCAGTGATATTTCCGGGAGCCCCTTCGGCGGCTACACCTTC
cdr3_aa: CASSDISGSPFGGYTF

d_call: -
clone_size: -
v_call: TRBV10-3
j_call: TRBJ1-6
cdr3_nt: TGTGCCATCGCTGCAGGACGGGCCTATAATTCACCCCTCCACTTT
cdr3_aa: CAIAAGRAYNSPLHF

d_call: TRBD2
clone_size: -
v_call: TRBV7-3
j_call: TRBJ2-5
cdr3_nt: TGTGCCAGCAGCACTGGGACTAGCGGGGGGTTCCAAGAGACCCAGTACTTC
cdr3_aa: CASSTGTSGGFQETQYF

d_call: -
clone_size: many
v_call: TRBV19
j_call: TRBJ2-2
cdr3_nt: TGTGCCAGTAGTAGAGGACAGCACAGACTTAACACCGGGGAGCTGTTTTTT
cdr3_aa: CASSRGQHRLNTGELFF

d_call: -
clone_size: once
v_call: TRBV6-5
j_call: TRBJ2-7
cdr3_nt: TGTGCCAGCAGCTCCCGGGAAGGGCAGTACTTC
cdr3_aa: CASSSREGQYF

d_call: -
clone_size: -
v_call: TRBV5-1
j_call: TRBJ1-2
cdr3_nt: TGCGCCAGCAGCTTGGCTTCAGTGGGTGGCTACACCTTC
cdr3_aa: CASSLASVGGYTF

d_call: TRBD2
clone_size: -
v_call: TRBV9
j_call: TRBJ2-3
cdr3_nt: TGTGCCAGCAGCCCCATAGCGGGGGGGCCTTTGAATACGCAGTATTTT
cdr3_aa: CASSPIAGGPLNTQYF